This TCR beta chain was captured in a study of blood T cell repertoires in COVID-19. Turning to the study itself: Nucleic acid was either cDNA or gDNA, and it came from T cells, B-cell-depleted T cells, or PBMCs.

Profiling relied on immunoSEQ multiplex PCR, and the TCRdb table lists in-frame clones only, not all of them. The sample yields fewer than 400,000 clones, 70% to 90% seen once. This CDR3 spans 15 amino acids. Germline V gene lookup returns CDR1 SGDLS and CDR2 YYNGEE. With 4 bases clipped from V and 5 bases from J, the junction kept 9 bases outside the gene matches. Material: peripheral blood. This sequence was found in a human donor in a cohort sampled during active COVID-19. The chain uses TRBV9 and TRBJ2-5; 9 nucleotides line up with TRBD2. The CDR3: CASSQWGSGSETQYF. The CDR3 DNA sequence: TGTGCCAGCAGCCAGTGGGGTAGCGGGAGTGAGACCCAGTACTTC.